Listed here are 8 T cell receptor beta chains from one sample, sequenced in a study of cytomegalovirus exposure and HLA in healthy donors. PCR involved 60 Vbeta and 13 Jbeta primers. The method was immunoSEQ multiplex PCR; TCRdb's version includes in-frame clones alone and lacks a portion of them. Seen here are tens of thousands of clones, around three quarters observed once, and the top ten hold over 13%. The sequenced sample consisted of PBMCs. Receptors originate from a woman in her fifties or sixties in good health and CMV-seropositive.

V gene TRBV28 combines with J gene TRBJ1-1, with D perhaps matching TRBD1 (5 bases). V lost 5 bases, J lost 8 bases, and 18 bases lay in between. CDR1 is MDHEN, CDR2 SYDVKM, per germline. This CDR3 region has 14 residues. CDR3 in DNA: TGTGCCAGCAGTGTCACCCCCAGGGATTCAGAAGCTTTCTTT. Its translation is CASSVTPRDSEAFF.

There are a few counts of this clone. The chain joins TRBV2 to TRBJ2-3; 8 nucleotides match TRBD2. With V trimmed by 7 bases and J by 5 bases, 5 bases remained unmatched. The CDR3 spans 13 residues. Germline-derived CDR1 and CDR2 are SNHLY and FYNNEI. The chain's CDR3 is CASMAGGEDTQYF. Written as DNA, the CDR3 is TGTGCCAGCATGGCGGGAGGTGAAGATACGCAGTATTTT.

This clone was counted once. The chain recombines TRBV19 with TRBJ2-4; D is possibly TRBD2 (6 bases). This CDR3 has 15 residues. Germline values: CDR1 LNHDA, CDR2 SQIVND (reference sequence). The V end lost 5 bases, the J end lost 2 bases, and 13 bases lay between the germline ends. The CDR3 protein is CASSLVGGTKNIQYF. For the CDR3, the DNA is TGTGCCAGTAGTCTAGTGGGCGGGACCAAAAACATTCAGTACTTC. Full variable domain (rest looked up from reference TRBV19 and TRBJ2-4): DGGITQSPKYLFRKEGQNVTLSCEQNLNHDAMYWYRQDPGQGLRLIYYSQIVNDFQKGDIAEGYSVSREKKESFPLTVTSAQKNPTAFYLCASSLVGGTKNIQYFGAGTRLSVL.

This clone was recorded once. The chain joins TRBV5-1 to TRBJ1-4; D is unresolved. Germline loops: CDR1 SGHRS, CDR2 YFSETQ. The V and J ends lost 3 bases and 3 bases respectively, with 15 bases between them. This CDR3 has 16 amino acids. CDR3 nucleotides: TGCGCCAGCAGCTCCCTAAACCTCGGGTCTAATGAAAAACTGTTTTTT. As protein: CASSSLNLGSNEKLFF.

This sequence joins TRBV18 and TRBJ2-5, with 8 bases identical to TRBD2. Germline values: CDR1 KGHSH, CDR2 LQKENI. This CDR3 contains 16 residues. The junction had 5 bases not matched to a gene; V was cut back by 1 base and J by 1 base. CDR3 in amino acids: CASSPRNLAGQETQYF. The CDR3 DNA reads as TGTGCCAGCTCACCACGGAACCTAGCGGGCCAAGAGACCCAGTACTTC.

The rearrangement uses TRBV5-1 and TRBJ2-7; D ambiguous. This CDR3 is 14 amino acids long. The germline gives CDR1 SGHRS, CDR2 YFSETQ. V was trimmed by 0 bases and J by 0 bases, leaving 7 bases between them. This CDR3 is CASSLVPNSYEQYF. In nucleotides, the CDR3 is TGCGCCAGCAGCTTGGTTCCTAACTCCTACGAGCAGTACTTC.

This sequence joins TRBV10-3 and TRBJ2-3; tentative D call: TRBD1 (5 bases). The length of the CDR3 is 15 residues. Trimming stripped 0 bases from V and 5 bases from J, with 12 bases between. Germline CDR1 and CDR2: ENHRY and SYGVKD. CDR3 region: CAISESRTPLDTQYF. The CDR3, as DNA: TGTGCCATCAGTGAGTCTAGGACACCGCTAGATACGCAGTATTTT.

The chain carries TRBV27 and TRBJ2-7; 8 nucleotides align to TRBD1. Unmatched junction bases numbered 12, after V lost 5 bases and J lost 0 bases. In germline, CDR1 is MNHEY, CDR2 SMNVEV (reference sequence). CDR3 length: 17 residues. CDR3 DNA: TGTGCCAGCAGTAGGACAGGGTCTGCACTAGGCTCCTACGAGCAGTACTTC. This codes for CASSRTGSALGSYEQYF.